This paragraph reports one T cell receptor (beta chain). V was pared by 3 bases and J by 4 bases, with 2 bases of the junction left unmatched. The CDR3 is 13 residues long. Per germline, CDR1 SGHTS and CDR2 YDEGEE. Method: immunoSEQ multiplex PCR; TCRdb's copy keeps in-frame clones and lacks some. In the table there are approximately 180,000 clones, roughly 88% of which are singletons. The record originates from a study of blood T cell repertoires in COVID-19. This sequence originates from a woman of 80 years or more with acute or convalescent COVID-19. Source material: peripheral blood. The rearrangement joins TRBV5-8 to TRBJ1-2; 8 nucleotides agree with TRBD1. Written as DNA, the CDR3 is TGTGCCAGCAGCTCGGGACAGGCCTATGGCTACACCTTC. Its translation is CASSSGQAYGYTF. Full variable domain (outside the CDR3, taken from reference TRBV5-8 and TRBJ1-2): EAGVTQSPTHLIKTRGQQATLRCSPISGHTSVYWYQQALGLGLQFLLWYDEGEERNRGNFPPRFSGRQFPNYSSELNVNALELEDSALYLCASSSGQAYGYTFGSGTRLTVV.